Below, 14 T cell receptor beta chains from the same sample are listed, as sequenced in a study of blood T cells in healthy people across ages. The use of a sample-barcoded 5' primer and a J-beta primer mix characterized a second PCR of 7 to 11 cycles. TCRdb called the 5' RACE reads again in MiXCR, with one record for every CDR3 protein. The sample holds 790,000 or so distinct CDR3 sequences, just over 55% seen once. Sequencing was done on a sample of blood. These receptors were obtained from a man aged 35 to 55 in good health.

CDR3 sequence: CAWSGLAEDTQYF. DNA of the CDR3: TGTGCCTGGAGTGGACTAGCGGAAGATACGCAGTATTTT. The chain uses TRBV30 and TRBJ2-3; 9 nucleotides align to TRBD2. CDR3 length equals 13 residues. The V gene end was trimmed by 1 base and the J gene end by 5 bases; junction bases not matched to a gene: 1. The germline V gene has CDR1 GTSNPN and CDR2 SVGIG (reference sequence).

This clonotype was seen at least ten times. This may be a read error: a much more frequent sequence differs by one nucleotide. The V call is TRBV7-2, the J call TRBJ2-5; D gene ambiguous. This CDR3 is 13 amino acids long. V shed 5 bases and J shed 4 bases, with 11 bases lying between them. Germline loops: CDR1 SGHTA, CDR2 FQGNSA. This CDR3 reads CASSVNPRETQYF. The CDR3, as DNA: TGTGCCAGCAGCGTAAACCCCCGAGAGACCCAGTACTTC.

The CDR3: CSARRQVEAPDTQYF. Written as DNA, the CDR3 is TGCAGTGCTAGACGGCAGGTTGAAGCCCCAGATACGCAGTATTTT. The V call is TRBV20-1, the J call TRBJ2-3, with no clear D. V shed 2 bases and J shed 4 bases, with 16 bases lying between them. The CDR3 runs to 15 residues. In germline, CDR1 is DFQATT, CDR2 SNEGSKA (reference sequence).

This chain joins TRBV6-5 and TRBJ1-4; D might be TRBD1 (5 bases). CDR1 MNHEY and CDR2 SVGAGI come from the germline V gene. The V and J ends lost 6 bases and 7 bases respectively, with 15 bases between them. The CDR3 spans 14 residues. The CDR3 DNA reads as TGTGCCAGCAGCCTAGACAGCGAGGGTGAAAAACTGTTTTTT. Protein product: CASSLDSEGEKLFF.

A word on this clonotype: A junction end diverges from the germline sequence, so it may reflect a read error. The chain recombines TRBV20-1 with TRBJ2-5, with D possibly matching TRBD2 (6 bases). Gene TRBJ2-7 matches the end of the DNA better, so the J call may be wrong. The CDR3 is 15 residues long. Germline CDR1 and CDR2: DFQATT and SNEGSKA (reference sequence). The DNA of the CDR3 is TGCGGTGCTAGGTTACCGGGACTCGCGGATGGCGAGCAGTACTTC. Encoded protein: CGARLPGLADGEQYF.

V and J are TRBV7-9 and TRBJ2-5; TRBD2 aligns across 9 bases. The J call may not be correct, given that the DNA end is closer to TRBJ2-7. The CDR3 spans 15 residues. Per germline, CDR1 SEHNR and CDR2 FQNEAQ (reference sequence). Here the CDR3 DNA reads TGTGCCAGCAGCTTTCCTAGCGGGACCTTCTACGAGCAGTACTTC. Its translation is CASSFPSGTFYEQYF.

This clonotype was found a few times. The chain is built from TRBV5-1 and TRBJ2-3; D could derive from TRBD1 or TRBD2 (5 bases each). The CDR3 runs 16 residues. V lost 4 bases and J lost 7, with 22 bases in between. Germline lookup yields CDR1 SGHRS and CDR2 YFSETQ. The CDR3 here is CASSPPRDPPLNTQYF. Written as DNA, the CDR3 is TGCGCCAGCAGCCCCCCTAGGGACCCGCCTTTGAATACGCAGTATTTT.

The V and J genes are TRBV12-3 or TRBV12-4 and TRBJ2-5, with D perhaps TRBD1 or TRBD2 (5 bases each). V was pared by 7 bases and J by 5 bases, with 11 bases between. The CDR3 spans 12 residues. The CDR3 loop reads CASISGAETQYF. CDR3 in DNA: TGTGCCAGCATTTCCGGGGCCGAGACCCAGTACTTC.

This chain joins TRBV7-3 and TRBJ2-3, with TRBD1 as a possible D gene (6 bases). Trimming took off 5 bases at V and 2 bases at J, with 14 bases between the two ends. The CDR3 totals 15 residues. In germline, CDR1 is SGHTA, CDR2 FQGTGA. CDR3 region: CASSQQGTVTDTQYF. CDR3 coding DNA: TGTGCCAGCAGCCAACAGGGTACGGTCACAGATACGCAGTATTTT.

This chain uses TRBV25-1 with TRBJ2-1; the D gene is possibly TRBD2 (5 bases). The J call may not be correct, given that the DNA end is closer to TRBJ2-7. CDR3 length: 15 amino acids. CDR1 and CDR2 (germline): MGHDK, SYGVNS. The CDR3 sequence: CASSELGSSYNEQYF. The CDR3 nucleotides are TGTGCCAGCAGTGAATTGGGGAGCTCCTACAATGAGCAGTACTTC.

The chain is built from TRBV29-1 and TRBJ2-6, with TRBD2 identical over 8 bases. This CDR3 has 15 amino acids. The V gene's germline CDR1 is SQVTM and CDR2 ANQGSEA. The J segment lost 3 bases and the V segment lost 4 bases, leaving 5 bases of the junction unmatched. CDR3 nucleotide sequence: TGCAGCGTTGCCGGGGGGGGGGTTGGGGCCAACGTCCTGACTTTC. Protein: CSVAGGGVGANVLTF. The complete variable domain, with remaining parts taken from reference TRBV29-1 and TRBJ2-6, reads SAVISQKPSRDICQRGTSLTIQCQVDSQVTMMFWYRQQPGQSLTLIATANQGSEATYESGFVIDKFPISRPNLTFSTLTVSNMSPEDSSIYLCSVAGGGVGANVLTFGAGSRLTVL.

V usage is TRBV28 and J usage is TRBJ1-2; 9 bases match TRBD1. In germline, CDR1 is MDHEN, CDR2 SYDVKM. The CDR3 is made up of 13 amino acids. The V segment lost 6 bases and the J segment 8 bases; nucleotides outside the gene matches: 7. CDR3 amino acids: CASRPWTGAGYTF. For the CDR3, the DNA is TGTGCCAGCAGACCCTGGACAGGGGCCGGCTACACCTTC.

V and J are TRBV5-1 and TRBJ2-4, with 8 bases fitting TRBD2. Germline loops: CDR1 SGHRS, CDR2 YFSETQ. This CDR3 contains 13 residues. The V and J ends lost 2 bases and 5 bases, in that order; junction bases with no gene match: 0. The CDR3 is CASSFSGENIQYF. CDR3 bases: TGCGCCAGCAGCTTTAGCGGGGAAAACATTCAGTACTTC.

In this sample, this clonotype turned up a few times. The V and J genes are TRBV6-2 or TRBV6-3 and TRBJ2-4; D gene unclear. This CDR3 region has 14 residues. Germline V gene lookup returns CDR1 MNHEY and CDR2 SVGEGT. Trimming shortened V by 6 bases and J by 0 bases, and 9 bases separated the two germline ends. CDR3 residues: CASRPTGAKNIQYF. DNA of the CDR3: TGTGCCAGCAGACCAACGGGAGCCAAAAACATTCAGTACTTC.